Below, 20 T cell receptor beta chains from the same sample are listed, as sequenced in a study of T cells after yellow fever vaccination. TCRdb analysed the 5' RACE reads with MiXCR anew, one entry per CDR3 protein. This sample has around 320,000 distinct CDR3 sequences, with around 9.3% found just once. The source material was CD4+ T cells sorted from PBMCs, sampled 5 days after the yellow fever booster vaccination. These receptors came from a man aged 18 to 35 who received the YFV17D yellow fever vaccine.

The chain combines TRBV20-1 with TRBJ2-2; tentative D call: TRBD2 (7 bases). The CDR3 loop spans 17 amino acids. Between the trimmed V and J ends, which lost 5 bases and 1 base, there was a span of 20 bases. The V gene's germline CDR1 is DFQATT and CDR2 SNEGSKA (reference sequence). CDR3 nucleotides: TGCAGTGCTCCCGGTCCGAGCGGGACAAAGAACACCGGGGAGCTGTTTTTT. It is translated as CSAPGPSGTKNTGELFF.

As DNA, the CDR3 is TGCAGCATCCAAACGGGTTTCGACTATGGCTACACCTTC. Residues: CSIQTGFDYGYTF. This rearrangement joins TRBV29-1 to TRBJ1-2; D not resolved. Germline assignment: CDR1 SQVTM and CDR2 ANQGSEA. This CDR3 has 13 residues. Trimming took off 8 bases at V and 3 bases at J, with 16 bases between the two ends. The whole variable domain, remainder taken from reference TRBV29-1 and TRBJ1-2, is SAVISQKPSRDICQRGTSLTIQCQVDSQVTMMFWYRQQPGQSLTLIATANQGSEATYESGFVIDKFPISRPNLTFSTLTVSNMSPEDSSIYLCSIQTGFDYGYTFGSGTRLTVV.

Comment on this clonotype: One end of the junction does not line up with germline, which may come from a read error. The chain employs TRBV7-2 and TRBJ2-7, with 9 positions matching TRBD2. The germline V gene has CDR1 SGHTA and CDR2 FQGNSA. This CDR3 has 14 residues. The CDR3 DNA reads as TGTGCCAGCAGCCTAGCGGGGAGGTACTACGAGCAGTACTTC. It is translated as CASSLAGRYYEQYF.

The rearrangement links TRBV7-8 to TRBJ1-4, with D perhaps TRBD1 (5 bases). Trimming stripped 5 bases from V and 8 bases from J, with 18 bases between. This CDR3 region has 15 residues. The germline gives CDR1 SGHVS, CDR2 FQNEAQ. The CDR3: CASSRGRAGGEKLFF. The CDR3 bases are TGTGCCAGCAGCCGAGGACGGGCCGGGGGAGAAAAACTGTTTTTT.

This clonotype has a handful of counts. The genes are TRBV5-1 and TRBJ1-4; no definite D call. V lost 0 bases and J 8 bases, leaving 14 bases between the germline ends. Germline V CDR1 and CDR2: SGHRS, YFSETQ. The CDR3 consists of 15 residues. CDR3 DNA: TGCGCCAGCAGCTTGGGAGGGTATAGGACCGAAAAACTGTTTTTT. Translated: CASSLGGYRTEKLFF.

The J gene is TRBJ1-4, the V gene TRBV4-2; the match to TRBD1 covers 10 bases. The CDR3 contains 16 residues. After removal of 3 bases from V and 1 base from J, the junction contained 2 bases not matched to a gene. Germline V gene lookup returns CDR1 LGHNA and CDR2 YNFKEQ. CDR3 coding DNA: TGTGCCAGCAGCCAGGGGACAGGGGTAACTAATGAAAAACTGTTTTTT. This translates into CASSQGTGVTNEKLFF.

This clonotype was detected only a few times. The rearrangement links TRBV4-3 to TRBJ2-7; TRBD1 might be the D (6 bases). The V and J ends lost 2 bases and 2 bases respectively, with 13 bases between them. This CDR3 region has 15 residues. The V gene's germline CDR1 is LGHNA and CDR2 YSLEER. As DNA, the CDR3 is TGCGCCAGCAGCCAACAGACACAGGGAACCTACGAGCAGTACTTC. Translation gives CASSQQTQGTYEQYF.

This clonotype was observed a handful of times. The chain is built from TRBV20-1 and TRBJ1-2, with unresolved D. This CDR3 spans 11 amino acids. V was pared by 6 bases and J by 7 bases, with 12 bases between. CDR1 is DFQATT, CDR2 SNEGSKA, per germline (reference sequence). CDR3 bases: TGCAGTGCGGAACCGCGAGGTGGCTACACCTTC. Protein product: CSAEPRGGYTF.

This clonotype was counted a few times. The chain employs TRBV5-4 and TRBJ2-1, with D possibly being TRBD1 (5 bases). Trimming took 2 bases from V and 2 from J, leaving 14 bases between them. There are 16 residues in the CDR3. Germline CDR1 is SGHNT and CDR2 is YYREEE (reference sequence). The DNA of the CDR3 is TGTGCCAGCAGCTTACCTTCAGGGCTCGCCTACAATGAGCAGTTCTTC. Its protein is CASSLPSGLAYNEQFF.

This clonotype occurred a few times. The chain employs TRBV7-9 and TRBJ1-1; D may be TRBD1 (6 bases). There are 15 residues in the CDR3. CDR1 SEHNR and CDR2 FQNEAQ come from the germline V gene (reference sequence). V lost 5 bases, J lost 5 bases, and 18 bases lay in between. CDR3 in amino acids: CASSLWDDQGTEAFF. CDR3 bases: TGTGCCAGCAGCCTATGGGACGACCAGGGGACTGAAGCTTTCTTT.

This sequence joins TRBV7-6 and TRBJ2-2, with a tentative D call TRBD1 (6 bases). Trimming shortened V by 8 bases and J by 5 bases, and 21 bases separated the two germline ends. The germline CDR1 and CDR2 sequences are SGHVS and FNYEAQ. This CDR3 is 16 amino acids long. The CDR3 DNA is TGTGCCAGCGCCTTGAGACAGGCTACAGTTACCGGGGAGCTGTTTTTT. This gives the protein CASALRQATVTGELFF.

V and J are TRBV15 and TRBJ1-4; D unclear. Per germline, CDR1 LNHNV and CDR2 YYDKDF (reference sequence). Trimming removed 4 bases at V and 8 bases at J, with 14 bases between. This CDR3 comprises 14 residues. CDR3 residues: CATSKEGFEEKLFF. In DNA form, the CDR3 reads TGTGCCACCAGCAAAGAAGGGTTCGAGGAAAAACTGTTTTTT.

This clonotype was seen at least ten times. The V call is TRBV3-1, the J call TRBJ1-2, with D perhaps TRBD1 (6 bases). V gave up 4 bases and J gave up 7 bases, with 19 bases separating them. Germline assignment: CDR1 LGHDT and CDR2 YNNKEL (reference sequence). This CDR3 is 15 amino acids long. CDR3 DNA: TGTGCCAGCAGCCTACAGGGTGGTGGTTCTTTTGGCTACACCTTC. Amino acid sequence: CASSLQGGGSFGYTF.

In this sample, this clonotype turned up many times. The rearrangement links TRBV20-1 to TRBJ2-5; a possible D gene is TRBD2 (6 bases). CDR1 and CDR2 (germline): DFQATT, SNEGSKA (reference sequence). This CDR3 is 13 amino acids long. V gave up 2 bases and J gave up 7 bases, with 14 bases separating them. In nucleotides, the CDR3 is TGCAGTGCTAGATCTCCCTCGGGAGTGACCCAGTACTTC. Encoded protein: CSARSPSGVTQYF.

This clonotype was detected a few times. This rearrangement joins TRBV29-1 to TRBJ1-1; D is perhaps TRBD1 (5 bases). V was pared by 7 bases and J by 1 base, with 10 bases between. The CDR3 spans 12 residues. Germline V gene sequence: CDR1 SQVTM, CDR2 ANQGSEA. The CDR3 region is CSARAANTEAFF. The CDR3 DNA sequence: TGCAGCGCCAGGGCGGCGAACACTGAAGCTTTCTTT.

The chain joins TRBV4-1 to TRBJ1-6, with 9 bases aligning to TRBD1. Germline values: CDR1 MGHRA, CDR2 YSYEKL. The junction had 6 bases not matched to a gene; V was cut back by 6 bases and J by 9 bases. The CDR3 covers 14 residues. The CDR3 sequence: CASRRTGDISPLHF. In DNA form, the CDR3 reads TGCGCCAGCAGGCGGACAGGGGATATTTCACCCCTCCACTTT.

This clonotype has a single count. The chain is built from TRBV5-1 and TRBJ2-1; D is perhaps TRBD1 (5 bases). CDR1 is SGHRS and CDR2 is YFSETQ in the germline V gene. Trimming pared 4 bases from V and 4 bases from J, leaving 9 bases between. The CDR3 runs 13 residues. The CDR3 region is CASSKDNYNEQFF. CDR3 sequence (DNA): TGCGCCAGCAGCAAGGACAATTACAATGAGCAGTTCTTC. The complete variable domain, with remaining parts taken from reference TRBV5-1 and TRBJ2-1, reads KAGVTQTPRYLIKTRGQQVTLSCSPISGHRSVSWYQQTPGQGLQFLFEYFSETQRNKGNFPGRFSGRQFSNSRSEMNVSTLELGDSALYLCASSKDNYNEQFFGPGTRLTVL.

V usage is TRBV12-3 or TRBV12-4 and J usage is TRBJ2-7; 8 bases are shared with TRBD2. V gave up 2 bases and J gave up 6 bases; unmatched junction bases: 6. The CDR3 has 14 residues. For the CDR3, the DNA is TGTGCCAGCAGTTTAACGGGGGCGGGAGGCGAGCAGTACTTC. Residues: CASSLTGAGGEQYF.

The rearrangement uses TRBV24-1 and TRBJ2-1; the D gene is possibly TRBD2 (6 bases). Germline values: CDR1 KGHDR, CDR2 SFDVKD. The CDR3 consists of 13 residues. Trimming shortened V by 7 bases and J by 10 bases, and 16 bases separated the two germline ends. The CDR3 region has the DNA TGTGCCACCAGACCCCGGGAGAGCGGGGAGCAGTTCTTC. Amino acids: CATRPRESGEQFF.

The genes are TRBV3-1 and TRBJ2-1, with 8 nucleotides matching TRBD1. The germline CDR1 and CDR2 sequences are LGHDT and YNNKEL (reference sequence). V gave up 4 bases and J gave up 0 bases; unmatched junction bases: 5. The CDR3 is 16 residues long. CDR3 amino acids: CASSLTGQASYNEQFF. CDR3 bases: TGTGCCAGCAGCCTAACGGGACAGGCCTCCTACAATGAGCAGTTCTTC.